Reported below is one TCR beta chain. Its antigen remains unidentified. The sample holds no much larger clone one base away, and base qualities are not on file. The CDR3 spans 15 residues, from the cysteine through the phenylalanine. The CDR3 DNA has 45 bases and is translated from base 1. V is pared back by 1 base and J by 5 bases, with 15 bases lying between the germline termini. Taken from the germline V gene, the CDR1 and CDR2 loops are SGHAT and FQNNGV. This sample was included in a study of T cells in localized non-small cell lung cancer (dated by TCRdb to 2019 to 2021). General notes on the study: The study examined T cell repertoires in a few hundred patients with early-stage NSCLC and compared tumors with uninvolved tumor-adjacent lungs. The cohort was made up of hundreds of treatment-naive NSCLC patients whose localized lung tumors had been resected. The mean age of the NSCLC patients was 60 to 85 years, with 130 or so men and around 100 women.

At diagnosis, peripheral blood, uninvolved tumor-adjacent lung and tumor were collected and were preserved as a mix of fresh-frozen and FFPE material. For TCR repertoire profiling, blood samples were analyzed in the form of peripheral blood mononuclear cells. Overall study outcomes, separate from this receptor: Because of the exploratory design, TCR variables were selected using unadjusted p-values without false-discovery rate correction. Because multi-region sequencing of the tumors was not done, intratumor heterogeneity could not be ruled out. Longer overall survival was associated with higher T cell density in blood, whereas shorter survival was associated with higher clonality in adjacent lung. A median of 57 of the top 100 tumor clones turned up in the paired uninvolved adjacent lung, and under 30 of those clones also ranked among the top 100 of that same adjacent lung. The highest T cell clonality was observed in uninvolved tumor-adjacent lung, where clonality exceeded that of tumor, suggesting that antigenic responses were more focused in uninvolved tumor-adjacent lung.

TCR beta CDR3 regions were sequenced from DNA using the immunoSEQ Assay. The paper's data handling went like this. T cell density was computed as TCR beta template counts normalized to usable DNA estimated by amplifying housekeeping genes. Using the preseqR package, richness was estimated by extrapolating to 120,000 templates for tissue samples and 400,000 templates for PBMC samples. Clonality was calculated as one minus Pielou's evenness. Tissue-enriched TCRs were identified by differential abundance testing using productive amino-acid clonotypes, minimum total count 5 and alpha 0.1. Repertoire overlap between compartments was quantified with the Jaccard Index and Morisita Overlap Index. GLIPH clustered TCR beta CDR3s with public tetramer-defined viral CDR3s; viral motifs required at least three viral sequences plus V-gene enrichment. The table was pulled from immuneACCESS by TCRdb, which kept in-frame rearrangements only. Such tables lose some clones; where checked, under half of the loss comes from unresolved V genes, and the rest has no known cause. The D gene and trimming were derived from the DNA, and the V and J assignments and clone size from that table. A total of 35,000 to 45,000 clones appear in this sample, around 75% of them only once. The ten biggest clones cover approximately 30% of the sample.

The specimen was PBMCs, collected before any cancer treatment. The chain links TRBV11-2 with TRBJ2-7; TRBD2 might be the D gene, on 6 matching bases. The source is a woman aged 40-70 years with stage II squamous cell lung carcinoma. The nucleotide sequence is given as TGTGCCAGCAGCTTAGCCCCGGCGCGGGGAGACGAGCAGTACTTC. It codes for CASSLAPARGDEQYF.